Each of the 14 T cell receptor beta chains below was sequenced from the same sample in a study of shared clonotypes between healthy human individuals. Assay used: immunoSEQ multiplex PCR; TCRdb lists only in-frame clones, some missing. The sample holds about a million clones; around 80% are singletons and the top ten take 1.5%. Input material: memory CD4+ T cells sorted from blood. Noted subset: CD45RA-negative fraction. The receptors originated from a man in his late teens or twenties in good health.

V and J are TRBV18 and TRBJ2-7, with a tentative D call TRBD1 (5 bases). This CDR3 comprises 12 residues. V was cut by 3 bases and J by 7 bases, with 10 bases left in between. CDR1 and CDR2 (germline): KGHSH, LQKENI. The CDR3 DNA is TGTGCCAGCTCACCTACAGACAGAGAGCAGTACTTC. Protein: CASSPTDREQYF.

V is TRBV13 and J is TRBJ2-3, with 7 bases that match TRBD1. Germline V gene data show CDR1 as PRHDT and CDR2 as FYEKMQ (reference sequence). V trimming: 1 base; J trimming: 6 bases; junction bases outside the gene matches: 7. This CDR3 has 15 residues. CDR3 region: CASSLDQQGLDTQYF. CDR3 bases: TGTGCCAGCAGCTTAGACCAACAGGGGCTGGATACGCAGTATTTT.

V usage is TRBV6-4 and J usage is TRBJ2-7; the D gene is possibly TRBD1 (6 bases). V was trimmed by 6 bases and J by 3 bases, leaving 12 bases between them. The germline V gene has CDR1 MRHNA and CDR2 SNTAGT. The CDR3 loop spans 13 amino acids. The CDR3 loop reads CASSRDTGYEQYF. The CDR3 DNA sequence: TGTGCCAGCAGCCGGGACACCGGCTACGAGCAGTACTTC.

V is TRBV2 and J is TRBJ2-2; D call uncertain. V was cut by 7 bases and J by 0 bases, with 9 bases left in between. CDR3 length: 14 residues. The germline V gene has CDR1 SNHLY and CDR2 FYNNEI. The CDR3 is CASKAFANTGELFF. CDR3 bases: TGTGCCAGCAAAGCTTTCGCGAACACCGGGGAGCTGTTTTTT.

DNA for the CDR3: TGCGCCAGCAGCTTGTTATACGGCACAGATACGCAGTATTTT. It translates to CASSLLYGTDTQYF. J is TRBJ2-3 and V is TRBV5-1; D uncertain. Germline V gene sequence: CDR1 SGHRS, CDR2 YFSETQ. The CDR3 runs to 14 residues. V was pared by 1 base and J by 1 base, with 7 bases between.

J is TRBJ1-6 and V is TRBV5-4; the D gene is possibly TRBD1 (5 bases). The germline V and J ends were trimmed by 3 bases and 7 bases, with 11 bases remaining between them. The germline CDR1 and CDR2 sequences are SGHNT and YYREEE (reference sequence). CDR3 size: 14 residues. CDR3 DNA: TGTGCCAGCAGCTGGGGCGGAGGCAATTCACCCCTCCACTTT. Its protein is CASSWGGGNSPLHF. The variable domain in full, completed from reference TRBV5-4 and TRBJ1-6, reads ETGVTQSPTHLIKTRGQQVTLRCSSQSGHNTVSWYQQALGQGPQFIFQYYREEENGRGNFPPRFSGLQFPNYSSELNVNALELDDSALYLCASSWGGGNSPLHFGNGTRLTVT.

V gene TRBV6-4 combines with J gene TRBJ1-2; tentative D call: TRBD1 (5 bases). V was trimmed by 8 bases and J by 4 bases, leaving 14 bases between them. This CDR3 has 13 residues. Germline CDR1 and CDR2: MRHNA and SNTAGT. CDR3 loop: CASEGFSIYGYTF. For the CDR3, the DNA is TGTGCCAGCGAGGGGTTCTCAATCTATGGCTACACCTTC.

V is TRBV21-1 and J is TRBJ2-3. TRBV21-1 is given as a pseudogene. CDR3 length equals 15 residues. The CDR3 DNA reads as TGTGCCAGCAGCAAAAGGGACCTCGTTCGGGGTACGCAGTATTTT. Encoded protein: CASSKRDLVRGTQYF.

This clone was detected only a few times. The V gene is TRBV30, the J gene TRBJ2-7, with D hard to call. CDR1 is GTSNPN, CDR2 SVGIG, per germline (reference sequence). Between the trimmed V and J ends, which lost 2 bases and 6 bases, there was a span of 8 bases. The CDR3 extends over 11 amino acids. CDR3 in DNA: TGTGCCTGGAGTAGGAGCCCCGAGCAGTACTTC. Its protein product is CAWSRSPEQYF. Full variable domain (remainder filled in from reference TRBV30 and TRBJ2-7): SQTIHQWPATLVQPVGSPLSLECTVEGTSNPNLYWYRQAAGRGLQLLFYSVGIGQISSEVPQNLSASRPQDRQFILSSKKLLLSDSGFYLCAWSRSPEQYFGPGTRLTVT.

Turning to this clone: A read error is possible here, since a much larger clone lies one base away. The rearrangement links TRBV5-8 to TRBJ2-7; D is uncertain. The germline V gene encodes CDR1 SGHTS and CDR2 YDEGEE. There are 11 residues in the CDR3. Trimming pared 1 base from V and 6 bases from J, leaving 5 bases between. The CDR3 here is CASSLFREQYF. The DNA for the CDR3 is TGTGCCAGCAGCTTGTTCCGCGAGCAGTACTTC.

This clone is a singleton in its sample. This chain joins TRBV2 and TRBJ2-5; 8 bases align to TRBD2. Unmatched junction bases numbered 11, after V lost 6 bases and J lost 5 bases. The V gene's germline CDR1 is SNHLY and CDR2 FYNNEI. The CDR3 runs 15 residues. The DNA for the CDR3 is TGTGCCAGCAGAAATGACCAGCGGGGGCGGGAGACCCAGTACTTC. Its translation is CASRNDQRGRETQYF.

This chain uses TRBV7-2 with TRBJ2-5; D possibly corresponds to TRBD2 (7 bases). The ends were cut back, 5 bases at V and 4 bases at J, with 14 bases in the middle. The CDR3 has 14 amino acids. CDR1 SGHTA and CDR2 FQGNSA come from the germline V gene. Written as DNA, the CDR3 is TGTGCCAGCAGCGCTGGGGGGGCAGGAGAGACCCAGTACTTC. Translation: CASSAGGAGETQYF.

This clone was detected only once. The genes are TRBV5-4 and TRBJ2-7, with no clear D. Germline V gene data show CDR1 as SGHNT and CDR2 as YYREEE (reference sequence). This CDR3 comprises 13 residues. Deletions cut 2 bases from V and 8 bases from J, with 14 bases between. In DNA form, the CDR3 reads TGTGCCAGCAGCTTCCATTCGGACGGCAAGCAGTACTTC. It yields the protein CASSFHSDGKQYF. The complete variable domain, with remaining parts taken from reference TRBV5-4 and TRBJ2-7, reads ETGVTQSPTHLIKTRGQQVTLRCSSQSGHNTVSWYQQALGQGPQFIFQYYREEENGRGNFPPRFSGLQFPNYSSELNVNALELDDSALYLCASSFHSDGKQYFGPGTRLTVT.

Comments on this clone: This could be a read error, since a much larger clone is one nucleotide away. The rearrangement links TRBV4-3 to TRBJ2-2; no definite D call. Germline V gene lookup returns CDR1 LGHNA and CDR2 YSLEER. The ends were cut back, 4 bases at V and 0 bases at J, with 6 bases in the middle. This CDR3 comprises 14 residues. CDR3 coding DNA: TGCGCCAGCAGCCTGGACGCGAACACCGGGGAGCTGTTTTTT. This gives the protein CASSLDANTGELFF.